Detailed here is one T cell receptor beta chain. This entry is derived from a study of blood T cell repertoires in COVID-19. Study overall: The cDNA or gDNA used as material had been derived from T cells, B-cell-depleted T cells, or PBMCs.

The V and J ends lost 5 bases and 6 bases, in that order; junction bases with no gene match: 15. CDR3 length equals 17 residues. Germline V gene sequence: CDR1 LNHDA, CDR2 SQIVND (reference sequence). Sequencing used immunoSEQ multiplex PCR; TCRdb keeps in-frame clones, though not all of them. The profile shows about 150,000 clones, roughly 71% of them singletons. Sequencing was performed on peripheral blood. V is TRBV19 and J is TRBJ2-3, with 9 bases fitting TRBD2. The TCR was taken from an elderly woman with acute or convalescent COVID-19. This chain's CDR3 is CASSPGQWGLALDTQYF. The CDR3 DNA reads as TGTGCCAGTAGTCCAGGGCAATGGGGACTAGCTCTGGATACGCAGTATTTT.